The rows below give T cell receptor beta chains drawn from one sample of a study of shared clonotypes between healthy human individuals. TCRdb keeps only in-frame clones here, not all; method: immunoSEQ multiplex PCR. The data show fewer than 700,000 clones, with roughly 79% seen just once and about 12% held by the top ten. Sequencing was performed on PBMCs. These receptors were obtained from a woman aged 40 to 50 in good health. Some clones in this sample may be carry-over from other donors' samples. Both conserved end residues are part of each CDR3. D genes are given only for firm matches. Some rows have no size entry. The others give once, few or many, or a class for an expanded clone.

abundance | j_gene | d_gene | v_gene | CDR3aa | CDR3nt
. | TRBJ2-7 | TRBD1 | TRBV6-1 | CASRDPGQDTYEQYF | TGTGCCAGCCGAGATCCGGGACAGGACACCTACGAGCAGTACTTC
. | TRBJ2-7 | TRBD1 | TRBV7-9 | CASRPGQGTYEQYF | TGTGCCAGCAGACCCGGACAGGGCACCTACGAGCAGTACTTC
. | TRBJ1-1 | TRBD1 | TRBV28 | CASSLGGGQINTEAFF | TGTGCCAGCAGTTTAGGAGGGGGACAGATAAACACTGAAGCTTTCTTT
. | TRBJ2-1 | TRBD1 | TRBV27 | CASSLFQGDEQFF | TGTGCCAGCAGTTTATTCCAGGGGGATGAGCAGTTCTTC
few | TRBJ2-7 | . | TRBV6-5 | CASSYSYQSYEQYF | TGTGCCAGCAGTTACTCGTACCAATCCTACGAGCAGTACTTC
. | TRBJ1-2 | . | TRBV7-8 | CASSFDGYGYTF | TGTGCCAGCAGCTTCGACGGCTATGGCTACACCTTC
few | TRBJ2-3 | . | TRBV9 | CASSEGRRVDSDTQYF | TGTGCCAGCAGTGAAGGGAGGAGAGTGGACTCGGATACGCAGTATTTT
. | TRBJ2-2 | . | TRBV29-1 | CSVLLGGGGELFF | TGCAGCGTTCTGTTGGGGGGTGGCGGGGAGCTGTTTTTT
. | TRBJ1-5 | . | TRBV6-5 | CASSSWGVGEPQHF | TGTGCCAGCAGTTCATGGGGGGTTGGAGAGCCCCAGCATTTT
. | TRBJ1-4 | TRBD1 | TRBV6-6 | CASRPGTGSVGEKLFF | TGTGCCAGCAGACCCGGGACAGGGAGCGTCGGTGAAAAACTGTTTTTT
once | TRBJ2-7 | TRBD1 | TRBV2 | CASRADRGPYEQYF | TGTGCCAGCAGGGCGGACAGGGGGCCCTACGAGCAGTACTTC
. | TRBJ2-1 | TRBD1 | TRBV5-1 | CASSPRTGDNNEQFF | TGCGCCAGCAGCCCTAGGACAGGCGATAACAATGAGCAGTTCTTC
. | TRBJ1-1 | . | TRBV2 | CASSTANPNTEAFF | TGTGCCAGCAGTACCGCCAACCCGAACACTGAAGCTTTCTTT
. | TRBJ1-5 | TRBD1 | TRBV7-2 | CASSFDRAGNQPQHF | TGTGCCAGCAGCTTCGACAGGGCGGGGAATCAGCCCCAGCATTTT
few | TRBJ2-1 | TRBD2 | TRBV4-2 | CASSQEGIAGDEQFF | TGTGCCAGCAGCCAAGAAGGGATAGCGGGAGATGAGCAGTTCTTC
. | TRBJ1-4 | . | TRBV6-6 | CASFRTGRKLFF | TGTGCCAGCTTCAGGACGGGGCGAAAACTGTTTTTT
. | TRBJ2-7 | . | TRBV13 | CASSSISQGRSHEQYF | TGTGCCAGCAGCTCTATTTCGCAGGGTAGATCTCACGAGCAGTACTTC
. | TRBJ1-4 | . | TRBV4-3 | CASSQNEKLFF | TGCGCCAGCAGCCAGAATGAAAAACTGTTTTTT
. | TRBJ2-1 | . | TRBV5-4 | CASSLGANNEQFF | TGTGCCAGCAGCTTGGGTGCAAACAATGAGCAGTTCTTC
. | TRBJ2-4 | TRBD1 | TRBV27 | CASSLQTGSGIQYF | TGTGCCAGCAGTCTCCAGACAGGGTCGGGCATTCAGTACTTC
. | TRBJ2-7 | . | TRBV6-5 | CASQTHSYEQYF | TGTGCCAGCCAGACCCATTCCTACGAGCAGTACTTC
. | TRBJ1-1 | . | TRBV10-3 | CAINAGGNTEAFF | TGTGCCATCAATGCCGGGGGGAACACTGAAGCTTTCTTT
few | TRBJ1-1 | . | TRBV7-9 | CASSFQGGGNTEAFF | TGTGCCAGCAGCTTTCAGGGTGGAGGAAACACTGAAGCTTTCTTT
. | TRBJ2-2 | TRBD2 | TRBV28 | CASSFLAGAGTGELFF | TGTGCCAGCAGTTTCCTAGCGGGAGCCGGCACCGGGGAGCTGTTTTTT
few | TRBJ2-2 | . | TRBV28 | CASSFSGAVGELFF | TGTGCCAGCAGTTTTTCGGGGGCCGTCGGGGAGCTGTTTTTT
few | TRBJ2-1 | TRBD2 | TRBV7-3 | CASSLTLSGRSPLYNEQFF | TGTGCCAGCAGCTTAACGTTAAGCGGGAGGTCCCCGCTTTACAATGAGCAGTTCTTC
once | TRBJ2-7 | . | TRBV4-3 | CASSQGNTNHEQYF | TGCGCCAGCAGCCAAGGTAACACTAACCACGAGCAGTACTTC
. | TRBJ1-1 | . | TRBV6-1 | CASNWVGGTEAFF | TGTGCCAGCAACTGGGTCGGGGGGACTGAAGCTTTCTTT
. | TRBJ2-7 | . | TRBV15 | CATSRDRGYEQYF | TGTGCCACCAGCAGAGATCGGGGCTACGAGCAGTACTTC
. | TRBJ1-2 | . | TRBV30 | CAWSIGGRGYTF | TGTGCCTGGAGTATCGGGGGCAGAGGCTACACCTTC
few | TRBJ2-1 | . | TRBV7-8 | CASSLRTWGAEINNEQFF | TGTGCCAGCAGCTTAAGGACCTGGGGGGCGGAGATTAACAATGAGCAGTTCTTC
. | TRBJ2-2 | TRBD2 | TRBV7-6 | CASSDGGLAGASGELFF | TGTGCCAGCAGCGATGGGGGACTAGCGGGAGCCTCCGGGGAGCTGTTTTTT
. | TRBJ2-7 | . | TRBV2 | CATYREYEQYF | TGTGCCACTTACAGGGAGTACGAGCAGTACTTC